The entry below describes one TCR beta chain. Assay: immunoSEQ multiplex PCR; the TCRdb copy retains only in-frame clones and omits some. This table has more than 200,000 clones, 75% to 90% appearing once. The V and J ends lost 1 base and 6 bases, in that order; junction bases with no gene match: 6. Per the germline V gene, CDR1 is SGHTA and CDR2 is FQGNSA. The CDR3 is made up of 16 amino acids. This sample was taken from a study of blood T cell repertoires in COVID-19. The TCR comes from a woman in her 70s with active or convalescent COVID-19. The chain employs TRBV7-2 and TRBJ1-6; 7 bases are shared with TRBD1. The source material was peripheral blood. The DNA of the CDR3 is TGTGCCAGCAGCTTAGGACCAGGGGGTCTTAATTCACCCCTCCACTTT. Its protein product is CASSLGPGGLNSPLHF. The full variable domain, in which reference TRBV7-2 and TRBJ1-6 provide the parts outside the CDR3, is GAGVSQSPSNKVTEKGKDVELRCDPISGHTALYWYRQSLGQGLEFLIYFQGNSAPDKSGLPSDRFSAERTGGSVSTLTIQRTQQEDSAVYLCASSLGPGGLNSPLHFGNGTRLTVT.